This TCR beta chain is drawn from a study of type 1 regulatory T cells. There are 12 residues in the CDR3. Germline V gene sequence: CDR1 KGHDR, CDR2 SFDVKD. The ends were cut back, 6 bases at V and 5 bases at J, with 9 bases in the middle. TCRdb called the reads again in MiXCR, with one record for every CDR3 protein. Of roughly 67,000 distinct CDR3 sequences listed, about 60% are singletons. Notes on this clonotype: Its target is not known.

The graft donor-derived T-allo10 cells reportedly recognize host alloantigens, are anergic, and suppress alloantigen-specifically. The sequence derives from a human donor in good health. The sequenced sample was cultured T cells, either the whole culture or a sorted T cell fraction (not recorded which). Subset indicated: Tr1-enriched cell product generated in vitro against host alloantigens. V gene TRBV24-1 combines with J gene TRBJ2-5; D unclear. The CDR3 loop reads CATSTVQETQYF. CDR3 DNA sequence: TGTGCCACCAGTACAGTTCAGGAGACCCAGTACTTC.